This entry describes one TCR beta chain. Its cognate antigen is unknown. The CDR3 runs to 14 residues. CDR1 SGHTA and CDR2 FQGNSA come from the germline V gene. V gave up 1 base and J gave up 1 base; unmatched junction bases: 0. Chemo-refractory metastatic non-small-cell lung cancer patients underwent focal radiation alongside CTLA-4 blockade with ipilimumab. These data are taken from a study of radiotherapy plus CTLA-4 blockade in lung cancer. Study summary: Objective responses were seen in 15% to 20% of patients, disease control in 31%. Whole-study findings and limits: Dynamics of early blood T cell clones, together with interferon-beta, were reportedly the best predictors of response. Blood saw expansion of tumor-derived TCR clones after radiotherapy plus ipilimumab.

Measured with immunoSEQ multiplex PCR; TCRdb has only the in-frame clones, and not every one. The table has around 37,000 clones, around 74% seen once; the top ten hold 14%. J is TRBJ1-2 and V is TRBV7-2; 7 bases match TRBD1. The sample here was peripheral blood, taken from a patient treated with radiotherapy plus ipilimumab. The sequence was collected from a human donor with non-small cell lung cancer that progressed on radiotherapy plus ipilimumab. CDR3 DNA sequence: TGTGCCAGCAGCTTAGACAGGGGTAACTATGGCTACACCTTC. Encoded protein: CASSLDRGNYGYTF.